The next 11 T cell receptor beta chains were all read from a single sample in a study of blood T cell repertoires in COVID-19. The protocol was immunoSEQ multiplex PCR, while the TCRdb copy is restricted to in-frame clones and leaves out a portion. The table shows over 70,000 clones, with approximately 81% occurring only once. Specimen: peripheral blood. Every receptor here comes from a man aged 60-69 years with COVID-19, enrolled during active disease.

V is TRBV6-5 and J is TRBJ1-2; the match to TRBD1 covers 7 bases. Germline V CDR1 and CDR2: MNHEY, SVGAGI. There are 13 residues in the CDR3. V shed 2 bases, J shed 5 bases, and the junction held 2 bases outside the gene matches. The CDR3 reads CASSYEGQYGYTF. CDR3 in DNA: TGTGCCAGCAGTTACGAGGGACAGTATGGCTACACCTTC.

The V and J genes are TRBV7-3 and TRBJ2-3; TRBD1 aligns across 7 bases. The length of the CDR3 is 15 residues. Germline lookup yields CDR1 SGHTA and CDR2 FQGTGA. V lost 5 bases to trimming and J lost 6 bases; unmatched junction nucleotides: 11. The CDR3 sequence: CASSPTNRGVDTQYF. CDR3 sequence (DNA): TGTGCCAGCAGCCCAACAAACAGGGGTGTGGATACGCAGTATTTT.

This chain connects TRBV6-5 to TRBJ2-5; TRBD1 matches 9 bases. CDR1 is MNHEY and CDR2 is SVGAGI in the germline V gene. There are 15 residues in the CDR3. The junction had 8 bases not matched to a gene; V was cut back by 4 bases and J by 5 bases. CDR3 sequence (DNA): TGTGCCAGCAGTTTGTCACAGGGGGCTGGCGAGACCCAGTACTTC. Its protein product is CASSLSQGAGETQYF.

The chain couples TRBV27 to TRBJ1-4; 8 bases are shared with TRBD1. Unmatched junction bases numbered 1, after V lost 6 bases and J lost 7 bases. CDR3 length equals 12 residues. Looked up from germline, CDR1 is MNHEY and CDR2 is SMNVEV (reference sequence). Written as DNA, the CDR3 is TGTGCCAGCAGGACAGGGGCTGAAAAACTGTTTTTT. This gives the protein CASRTGAEKLFF.

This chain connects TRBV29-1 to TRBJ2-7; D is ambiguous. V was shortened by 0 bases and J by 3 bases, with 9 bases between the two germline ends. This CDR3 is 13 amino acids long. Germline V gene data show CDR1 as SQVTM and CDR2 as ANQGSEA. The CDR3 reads CSVEDLNGYEQYF. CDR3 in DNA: TGCAGCGTTGAAGATCTAAACGGCTACGAGCAGTACTTC.

The CDR3 nucleotides are TGTGCCAGCAGTTCCGGGACAGTCAACTATGGCTACACCTTC. It yields the protein CASSSGTVNYGYTF. The rearrangement uses TRBV28 and TRBJ1-2; 7 bases line up with TRBD1. From germline, CDR1 is MDHEN and CDR2 SYDVKM. V shed 4 bases, J shed 2 bases, and the junction held 4 bases outside the gene matches. This CDR3 region has 14 residues.

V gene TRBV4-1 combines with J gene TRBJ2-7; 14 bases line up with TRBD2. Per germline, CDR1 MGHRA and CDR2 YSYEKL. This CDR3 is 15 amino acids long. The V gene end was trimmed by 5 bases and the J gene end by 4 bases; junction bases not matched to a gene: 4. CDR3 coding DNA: TGCGCCAGCAGCGACGGGACTAGCGGGAGATACGAGCAGTACTTC. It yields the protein CASSDGTSGRYEQYF.

The CDR3, as DNA: TGTGCCAGCTCACCACCGACTAGCGGGAGCCAGTACTTC. Its protein product is CASSPPTSGSQYF. The chain couples TRBV18 to TRBJ2-5; 12 bases match TRBD2. Germline V gene lookup returns CDR1 KGHSH and CDR2 LQKENI. Germline trimming cut 0 bases from V and 10 bases from J; bases unmatched to any gene: 0. The CDR3 consists of 13 residues.

Here the CDR3 DNA reads TGTGCCTGGAATCTAGCGAGAGACAATGAGCAGTTCTTC. It yields the protein CAWNLARDNEQFF. The chain employs TRBV30 and TRBJ2-1, with D possibly being TRBD2 (6 bases). With 4 bases removed from V and 5 bases from J, the gap between germline ends came to 12 bases. There are 13 residues in the CDR3. Germline-derived CDR1 and CDR2 are GTSNPN and SVGIG (reference sequence). Combining the CDR3 with reference TRBV30 and TRBJ2-1 gives the whole variable domain SQTIHQWPATLVQPVGSPLSLECTVEGTSNPNLYWYRQAAGRGLQLLFYSVGIGQISSEVPQNLSASRPQDRQFILSSKKLLLSDSGFYLCAWNLARDNEQFFGPGTRLTVL.

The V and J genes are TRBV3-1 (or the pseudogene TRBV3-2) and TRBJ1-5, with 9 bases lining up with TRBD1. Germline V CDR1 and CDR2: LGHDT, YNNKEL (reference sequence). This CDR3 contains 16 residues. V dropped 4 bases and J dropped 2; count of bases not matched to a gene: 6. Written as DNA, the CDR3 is TGTGCCAGCAGCCCGGGGACAGGGAGTGGCAATCAGCCCCAGCATTTT. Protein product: CASSPGTGSGNQPQHF.

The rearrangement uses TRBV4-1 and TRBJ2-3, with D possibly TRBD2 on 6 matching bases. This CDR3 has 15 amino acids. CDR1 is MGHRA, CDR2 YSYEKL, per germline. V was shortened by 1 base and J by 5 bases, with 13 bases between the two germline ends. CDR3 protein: CASSQVGLGGDTQYF. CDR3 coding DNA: TGCGCCAGCAGCCAAGTGGGGTTGGGGGGAGATACGCAGTATTTT.